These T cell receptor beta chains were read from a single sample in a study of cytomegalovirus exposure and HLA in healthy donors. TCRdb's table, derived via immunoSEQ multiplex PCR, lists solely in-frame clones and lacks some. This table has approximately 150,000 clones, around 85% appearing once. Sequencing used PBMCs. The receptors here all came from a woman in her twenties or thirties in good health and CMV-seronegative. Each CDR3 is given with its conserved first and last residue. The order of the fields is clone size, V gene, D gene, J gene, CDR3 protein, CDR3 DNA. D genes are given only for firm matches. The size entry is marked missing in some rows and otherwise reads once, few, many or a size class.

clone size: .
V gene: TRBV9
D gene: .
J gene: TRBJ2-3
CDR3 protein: CASSAGSIPGDTQYF
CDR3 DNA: TGTGCCAGCAGTGCCGGGAGCATACCGGGAGATACGCAGTATTTT

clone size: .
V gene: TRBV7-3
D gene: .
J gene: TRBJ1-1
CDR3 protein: CASSSPGQNTEAFF
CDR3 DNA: TGTGCCAGCAGCTCACCGGGACAGAACACTGAAGCTTTCTTT

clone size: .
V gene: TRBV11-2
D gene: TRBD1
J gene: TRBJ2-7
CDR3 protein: CASSLVWGQNNEQYF
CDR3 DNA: TGTGCCAGCAGCTTAGTCTGGGGACAGAACAACGAGCAGTACTTC

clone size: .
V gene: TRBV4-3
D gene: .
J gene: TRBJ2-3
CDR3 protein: CASSQSTGDTQYF
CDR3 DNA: TGCGCCAGCAGCCAATCTACGGGGGATACGCAGTATTTT

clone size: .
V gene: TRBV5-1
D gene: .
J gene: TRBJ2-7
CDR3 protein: CASSFVHEQYF
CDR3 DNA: TGCGCCAGCAGCTTCGTCCACGAGCAGTACTTC

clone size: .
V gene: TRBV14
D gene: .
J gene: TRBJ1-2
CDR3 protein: CASSPGAYGYTF
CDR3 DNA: TGTGCCAGCAGCCCGGGAGCTTATGGCTACACCTTC

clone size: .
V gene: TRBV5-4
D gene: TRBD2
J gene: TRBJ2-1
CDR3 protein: CASRMGGKGNNEQFF
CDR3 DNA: TGTGCCAGCAGAATGGGGGGGAAGGGAAACAATGAGCAGTTCTTC

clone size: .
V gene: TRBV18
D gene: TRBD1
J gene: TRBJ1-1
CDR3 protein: CASSPGQGNVFF
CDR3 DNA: TGTGCCAGCTCACCCGGACAGGGAAATGTTTTCTTT

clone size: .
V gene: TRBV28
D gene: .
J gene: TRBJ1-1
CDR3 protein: CASSLWAGMNTEAFF
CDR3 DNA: TGTGCCAGCAGTTTATGGGCAGGGATGAACACTGAAGCTTTCTTT

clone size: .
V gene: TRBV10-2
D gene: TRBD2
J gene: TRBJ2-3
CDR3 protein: CASRASGVNGDTQYF
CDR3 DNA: TGCGCCAGCAGAGCTAGCGGGGTTAACGGAGATACGCAGTATTTT

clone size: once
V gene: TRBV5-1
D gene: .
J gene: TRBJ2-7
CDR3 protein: CASSFSRDSYEQYF
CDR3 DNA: TGCGCCAGCAGCTTCTCCAGGGATTCCTACGAGCAGTACTTC

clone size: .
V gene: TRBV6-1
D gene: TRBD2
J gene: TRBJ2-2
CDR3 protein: CASSEVWTGGGELFF
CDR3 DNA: TGTGCCAGCAGTGAAGTATGGACGGGGGGCGGGGAGCTGTTTTTT

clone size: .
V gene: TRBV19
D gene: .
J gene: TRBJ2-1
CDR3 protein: CASTRDSGSYNEQFF
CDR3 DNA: TGTGCCAGTACCCGGGACTCTGGCTCCTACAATGAGCAGTTCTTC

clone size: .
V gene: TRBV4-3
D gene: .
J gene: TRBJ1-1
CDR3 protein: CASSQARVGTEAFF
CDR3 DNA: TGCGCCAGCAGCCAAGCCAGGGTCGGCACTGAAGCTTTCTTT

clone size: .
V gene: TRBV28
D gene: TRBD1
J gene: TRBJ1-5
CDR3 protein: CASNGRDRGQPQHF
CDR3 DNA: TGTGCCAGCAATGGTCGGGACAGGGGTCAGCCCCAGCATTTT

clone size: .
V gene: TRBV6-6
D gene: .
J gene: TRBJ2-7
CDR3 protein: CASSYSTERGEQYF
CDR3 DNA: TGTGCCAGCAGTTACTCGACAGAAAGGGGTGAGCAGTACTTC

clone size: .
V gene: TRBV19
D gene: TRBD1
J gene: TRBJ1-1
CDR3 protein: CASSIIGGNTEAFF
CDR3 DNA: TGTGCCAGTAGTATAATAGGGGGCAACACTGAAGCTTTCTTT